This is a list of T cell receptor beta chains from one sample in a study of blood T cell repertoires in COVID-19. This table comes from immunoSEQ multiplex PCR, and its TCRdb copy is limited to in-frame clones, with some not included. The sample carries some 460,000 clones, 70% to 90% recorded once. The sequenced sample consisted of PBMCs or T cells enriched from blood (not recorded which). The receptor set was obtained from a woman aged 18-35 years with acute COVID-19. Both conserved end residues are part of each CDR3.

CASSQGNRENTEAFF,TRBV3-1/TRBV3-2,TRBJ1-1
CATTDRTTSATNEKLFF,TRBV23-1,TRBJ1-4
CSVGKGAGKANTEAFF,TRBV29-1,TRBJ1-1
CASRSDRDRQPQHF,TRBV28,TRBJ1-5
CASSPRPGLLLGTEAFF,TRBV27,TRBJ1-1
CAWSGLTYNQPQHF,TRBV30,TRBJ1-5
CASSYSGAQETQYF,TRBV27,TRBJ2-5
CASSIGTDNSPLHF,TRBV7-9,TRBJ1-6
CASSIVLRDYQNTGELFF,TRBV19,TRBJ2-2
CASSQDSRNQPQHF,TRBV7-9,TRBJ1-5
CASSQDPGEKLFF,TRBV3-1/TRBV3-2,TRBJ1-4
CASSQEGASGAQYF,TRBV18,TRBJ2-5